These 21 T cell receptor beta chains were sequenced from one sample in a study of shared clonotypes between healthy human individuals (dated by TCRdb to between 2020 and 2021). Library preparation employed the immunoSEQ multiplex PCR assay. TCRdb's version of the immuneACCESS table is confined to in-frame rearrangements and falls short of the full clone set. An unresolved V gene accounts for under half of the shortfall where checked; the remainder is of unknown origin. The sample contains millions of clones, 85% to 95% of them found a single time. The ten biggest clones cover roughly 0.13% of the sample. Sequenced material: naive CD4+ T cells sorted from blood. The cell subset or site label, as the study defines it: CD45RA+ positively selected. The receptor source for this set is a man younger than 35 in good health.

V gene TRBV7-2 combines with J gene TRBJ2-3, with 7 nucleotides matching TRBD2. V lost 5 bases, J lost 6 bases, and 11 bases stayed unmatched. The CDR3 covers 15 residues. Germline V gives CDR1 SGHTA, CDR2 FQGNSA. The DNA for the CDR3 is TGTGCCAGCAGCCCCCGGGGGAGGGTTAGGGATACGCAGTATTTT. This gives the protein CASSPRGRVRDTQYF.

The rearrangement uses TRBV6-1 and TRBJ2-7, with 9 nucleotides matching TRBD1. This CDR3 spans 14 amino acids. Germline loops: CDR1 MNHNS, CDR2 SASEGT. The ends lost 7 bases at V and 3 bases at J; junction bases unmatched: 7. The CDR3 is CASTRDRVDYEQYF. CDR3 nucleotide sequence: TGTGCCAGCACCAGGGACAGGGTTGACTACGAGCAGTACTTC.

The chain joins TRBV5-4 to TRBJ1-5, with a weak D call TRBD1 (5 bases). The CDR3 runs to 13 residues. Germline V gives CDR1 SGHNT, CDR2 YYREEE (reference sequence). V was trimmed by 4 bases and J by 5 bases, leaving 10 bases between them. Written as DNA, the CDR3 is TGTGCCAGCAGCGTGGGACCTCATCAGCCCCAGCATTTT. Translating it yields CASSVGPHQPQHF.

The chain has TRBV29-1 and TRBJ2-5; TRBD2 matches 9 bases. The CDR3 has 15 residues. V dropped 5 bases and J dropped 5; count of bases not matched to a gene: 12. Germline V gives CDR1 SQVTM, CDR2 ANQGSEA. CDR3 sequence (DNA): TGCAGCGTTACTATCTCGGGGACTAGCTACGAGACCCAGTACTTC. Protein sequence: CSVTISGTSYETQYF.

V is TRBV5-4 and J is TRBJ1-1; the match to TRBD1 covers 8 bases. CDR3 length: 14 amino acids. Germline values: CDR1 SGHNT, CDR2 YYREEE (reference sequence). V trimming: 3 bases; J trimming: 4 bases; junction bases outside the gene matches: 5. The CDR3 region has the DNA TGTGCCAGCAGCTCCAAGGACAGGGTCACTGAAGCTTTCTTT. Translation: CASSSKDRVTEAFF.

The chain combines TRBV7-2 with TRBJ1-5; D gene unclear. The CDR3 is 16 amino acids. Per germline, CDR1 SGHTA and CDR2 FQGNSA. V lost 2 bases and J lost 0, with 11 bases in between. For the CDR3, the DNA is TGTGCCAGCAGCTTATGGGGAGTAGGTAGCAATCAGCCCCAGCATTTT. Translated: CASSLWGVGSNQPQHF.

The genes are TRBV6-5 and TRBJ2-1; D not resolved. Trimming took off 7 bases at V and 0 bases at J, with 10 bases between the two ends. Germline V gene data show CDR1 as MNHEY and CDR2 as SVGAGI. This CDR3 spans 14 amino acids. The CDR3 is CASKERGSYNEQFF. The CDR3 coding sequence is TGTGCCAGCAAAGAGCGAGGCTCCTACAATGAGCAGTTCTTC.

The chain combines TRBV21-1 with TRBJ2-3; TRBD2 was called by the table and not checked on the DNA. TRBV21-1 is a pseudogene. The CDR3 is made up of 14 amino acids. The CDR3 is CASSNPQLRDTQYF. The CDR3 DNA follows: TGTGCCAGCAGCAACCCTCAACTAAGAGATACGCAGTATTTT.

The CDR3 DNA sequence: TGTGCCAGCAGGACTTGGTTCGAGGAGTGGGCCCCCTACGAGCAGTACTTC. This encodes CASRTWFEEWAPYEQYF. V gene TRBV11-3 combines with J gene TRBJ2-7, with D unclear. The CDR3 is made up of 17 amino acids. V shed 6 bases and J shed 2 bases, with 23 bases lying between them. Looked up from germline, CDR1 is SGHNT and CDR2 is YENEEA. The full variable domain, with the rest looked up from reference TRBV11-3 and TRBJ2-7, is EAGVVQSPRYKIIEKKQPVAFWCNPISGHNTLYWYLQNLGQGPELLIRYENEEAVDDSQLPKDRFSAERLKGVDSTLKIQPAELGDSAVYLCASRTWFEEWAPYEQYFGPGTRLTVT.

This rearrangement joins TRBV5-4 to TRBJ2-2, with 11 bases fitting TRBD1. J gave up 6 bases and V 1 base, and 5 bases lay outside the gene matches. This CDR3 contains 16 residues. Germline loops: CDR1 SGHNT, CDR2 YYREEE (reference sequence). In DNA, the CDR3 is TGTGCCAGCAGCTTGAAGGGGACAGGGGGGGCCGGGGAGCTGTTTTTT. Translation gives CASSLKGTGGAGELFF.

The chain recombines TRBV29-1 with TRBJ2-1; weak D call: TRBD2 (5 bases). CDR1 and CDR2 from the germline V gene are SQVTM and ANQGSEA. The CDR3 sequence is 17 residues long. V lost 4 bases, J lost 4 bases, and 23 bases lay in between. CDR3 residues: CSVVGLPLPGVYNEQFF. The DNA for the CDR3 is TGCAGCGTTGTCGGGCTGCCTCTACCCGGGGTTTACAATGAGCAGTTCTTC.

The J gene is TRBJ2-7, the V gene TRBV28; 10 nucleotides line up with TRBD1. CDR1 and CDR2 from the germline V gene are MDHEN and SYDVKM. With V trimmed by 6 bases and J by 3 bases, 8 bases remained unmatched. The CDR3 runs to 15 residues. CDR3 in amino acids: CASRAGQGFHYEQYF. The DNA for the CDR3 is TGTGCCAGCAGAGCGGGACAGGGGTTCCACTACGAGCAGTACTTC.

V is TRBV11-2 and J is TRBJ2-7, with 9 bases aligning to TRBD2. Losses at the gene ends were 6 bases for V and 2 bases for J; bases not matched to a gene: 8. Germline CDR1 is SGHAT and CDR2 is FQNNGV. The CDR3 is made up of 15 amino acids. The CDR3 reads CASSFERGDPYEQYF. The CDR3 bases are TGTGCCAGCAGTTTCGAGCGGGGGGACCCCTACGAGCAGTACTTC.

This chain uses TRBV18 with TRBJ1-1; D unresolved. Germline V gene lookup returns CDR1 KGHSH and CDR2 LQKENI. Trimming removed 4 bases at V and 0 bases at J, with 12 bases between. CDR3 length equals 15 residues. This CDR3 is CASSLEPKMNTEAFF. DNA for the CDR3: TGTGCCAGCTCACTTGAGCCCAAGATGAACACTGAAGCTTTCTTT. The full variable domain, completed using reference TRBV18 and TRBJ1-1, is NAGVMQNPRHLVRRRGQEARLRCSPMKGHSHVYWYRQLPEEGLKFMVYLQKENIIDESGMPKERFSAEFPKEGPSILRIQQVVRGDSAAYFCASSLEPKMNTEAFFGQGTRLTVV.

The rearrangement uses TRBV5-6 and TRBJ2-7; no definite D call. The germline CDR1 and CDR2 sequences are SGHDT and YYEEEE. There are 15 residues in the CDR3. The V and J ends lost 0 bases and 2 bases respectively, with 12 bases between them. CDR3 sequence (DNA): TGTGCCAGCAGCTTGGGACCCAGCTCTGCCTACGAGCAGTACTTC. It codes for CASSLGPSSAYEQYF.

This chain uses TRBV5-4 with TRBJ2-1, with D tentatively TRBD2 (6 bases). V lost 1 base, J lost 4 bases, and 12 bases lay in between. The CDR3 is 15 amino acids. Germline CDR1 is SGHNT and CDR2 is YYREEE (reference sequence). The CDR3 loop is CASSLTGSGYNEQFF. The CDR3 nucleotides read TGTGCCAGCAGCTTGACCGGGAGCGGATACAATGAGCAGTTCTTC.

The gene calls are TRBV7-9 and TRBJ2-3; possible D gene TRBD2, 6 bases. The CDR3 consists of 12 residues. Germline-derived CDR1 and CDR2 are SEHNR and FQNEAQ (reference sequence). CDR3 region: CGVGGGTDTQYF. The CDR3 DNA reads TGTGGCGTGGGCGGGGGCACAGATACGCAGTATTTT.

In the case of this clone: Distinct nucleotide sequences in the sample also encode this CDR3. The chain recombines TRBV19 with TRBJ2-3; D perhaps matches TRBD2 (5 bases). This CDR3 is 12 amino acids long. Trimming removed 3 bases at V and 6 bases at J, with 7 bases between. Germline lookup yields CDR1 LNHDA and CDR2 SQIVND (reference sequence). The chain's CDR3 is CASSIRGDTQYF. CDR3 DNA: TGTGCCAGTAGTATCCGCGGGGATACGCAGTATTTT.

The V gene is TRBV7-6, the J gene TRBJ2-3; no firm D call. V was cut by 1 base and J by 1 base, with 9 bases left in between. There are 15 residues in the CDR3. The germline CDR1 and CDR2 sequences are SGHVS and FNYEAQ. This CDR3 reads CASSLGPLGTDTQYF. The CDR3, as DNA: TGTGCCAGCAGCTTAGGACCCTTGGGCACAGATACGCAGTATTTT.

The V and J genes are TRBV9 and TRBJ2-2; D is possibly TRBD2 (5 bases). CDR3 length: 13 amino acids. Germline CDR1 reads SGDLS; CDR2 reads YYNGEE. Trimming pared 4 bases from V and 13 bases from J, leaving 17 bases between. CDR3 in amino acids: CASSSQIPAGLFF. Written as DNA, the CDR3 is TGTGCCAGCAGCTCCCAAATCCCGGCGGGGCTGTTTTTT.

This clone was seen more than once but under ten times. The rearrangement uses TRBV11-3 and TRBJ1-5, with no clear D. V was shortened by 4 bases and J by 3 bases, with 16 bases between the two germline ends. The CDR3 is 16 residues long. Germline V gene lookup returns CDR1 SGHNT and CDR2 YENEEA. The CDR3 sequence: CASSSRAHTNNQPQHF. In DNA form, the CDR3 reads TGTGCCAGCAGCTCCCGGGCGCACACTAACAATCAGCCCCAGCATTTT. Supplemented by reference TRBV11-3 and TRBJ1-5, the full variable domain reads EAGVVQSPRYKIIEKKQPVAFWCNPISGHNTLYWYLQNLGQGPELLIRYENEEAVDDSQLPKDRFSAERLKGVDSTLKIQPAELGDSAVYLCASSSRAHTNNQPQHFGDGTRLSIL.